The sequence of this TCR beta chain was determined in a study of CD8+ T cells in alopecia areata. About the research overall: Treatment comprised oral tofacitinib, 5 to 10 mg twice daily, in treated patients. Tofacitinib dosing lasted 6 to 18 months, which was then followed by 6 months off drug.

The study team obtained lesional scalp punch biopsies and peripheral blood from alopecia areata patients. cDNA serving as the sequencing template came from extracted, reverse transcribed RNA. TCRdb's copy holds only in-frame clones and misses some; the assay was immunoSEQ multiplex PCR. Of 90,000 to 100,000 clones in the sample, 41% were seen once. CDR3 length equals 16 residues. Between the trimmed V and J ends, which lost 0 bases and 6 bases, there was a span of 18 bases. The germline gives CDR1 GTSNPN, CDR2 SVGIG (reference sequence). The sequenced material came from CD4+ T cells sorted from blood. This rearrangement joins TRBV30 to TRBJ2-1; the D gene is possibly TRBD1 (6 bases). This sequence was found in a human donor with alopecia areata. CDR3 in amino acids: CAWSVLLGHLSNEQFF. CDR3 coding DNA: TGTGCCTGGAGTGTACTGTTGGGACATCTCAGCAATGAGCAGTTCTTC.